This TCR beta chain was captured by sequencing in a study of blood T cell repertoires in COVID-19. Data came from immunoSEQ multiplex PCR; TCRdb stores just in-frame clones and leaves some out. The sample carries roughly 68,000 clones, roughly 85% recorded once. This CDR3 comprises 15 residues. Germline-derived CDR1 and CDR2 are SNHLY and FYNNEI. V shed 1 base and J shed 2 bases, with 9 bases lying between them. Only a few counts were recorded for this clone. The receptor comes from a woman between 50 and 59 years old with COVID-19, enrolled during active disease. The V gene is TRBV2, the J gene TRBJ1-5; TRBD1 is a possible D gene (5 bases). Sequencing was carried out using peripheral blood. The CDR3 region has the DNA TGTGCCAGCAGTGAAGGCGGGACGGGCAATCAGCCCCAGCATTTT. Amino acids: CASSEGGTGNQPQHF. Complete variable domain (other parts from reference TRBV2 and TRBJ1-5): EPEVTQTPSHQVTQMGQEVILRCVPISNHLYFYWYRQILGQKVEFLVSFYNNEISEKSEIFDDQFSVERPDGSNFTLKIRSTKLEDSAMYFCASSEGGTGNQPQHFGDGTRLSIL.